The 2 T cell receptor beta chains in this list originate from one sample, sequenced in a study of cytomegalovirus exposure and HLA in healthy donors. Some clones are missing from TCRdb's copy, which holds only in-frame ones; the method was immunoSEQ multiplex PCR. The table includes approximately 160,000 clones, around 92% detected once. Sequenced material: PBMCs. The receptors were sampled from a young woman in good health and CMV-seropositive.

The CDR3 coding sequence is TGTGCCAGCAGCAGAACAGGGGCCTACGAGCAGTACTTC. It codes for CASSRTGAYEQYF. The genes are TRBV5-4 and TRBJ2-7; 7 bases are a match to TRBD1. CDR1 is SGHNT and CDR2 is YYREEE in the germline V gene (reference sequence). J was trimmed by 2 bases and V by 4 bases; bases with no gene match: 3. This CDR3 comprises 13 residues.

This clone showed up just once. J is TRBJ2-1 and V is TRBV7-9, with unresolved D. The ends were cut back, 2 bases at V and 1 base at J, with 6 bases in the middle. CDR1 and CDR2 from the germline V gene are SEHNR and FQNEAQ (reference sequence). This CDR3 comprises 14 residues. The CDR3 loop is CASSLHSSYNEQFF. The CDR3 DNA is TGTGCCAGCAGCTTACACTCTTCCTACAATGAGCAGTTCTTC.